This TCR beta chain derives from a study of CD8+CD57+ T cells in acquired aplastic anemia. Study context: DNA recovered from sorted CD4+ and CD8+ cells had a mean of around 3.2 ug. General study points: Patients and healthy controls showed no significant CD8+ Simpson's diversity difference. Roughly 30 CD8+ CDR3 sequences occurred in both the patients and the controls.

The template used for profiling TCR beta VDJ and CDR3 was genomic DNA. Each CDR3 protein gets one entry after TCRdb re-called the reads with MiXCR. The table lists 300,000 or so distinct CDR3 sequences, approximately 56% of them singletons. Many counts were recorded for this clonotype. What it binds is unknown. Germline V lookup: CDR1 KGHSH, CDR2 LQKENI. The CDR3 loop spans 13 amino acids. V was trimmed by 0 bases and J by 1 base, leaving 3 bases between them. The source material was sorted CD4+, CD8+, or CD8+CD57+ T cells (not recorded which) from PBMCs. The origin of this receptor is a human donor with severe aplastic anemia or a healthy control (not recorded which). The J gene is TRBJ2-5, the V gene TRBV18, with D unclear. CDR3 bases: TGTGCCAGCTCACCACCGACCCAAGAGACCCAGTACTTC. Translating it yields CASSPPTQETQYF.